The 32 T cell receptor beta chains below were found in one sample sequenced in a study of shared clonotypes between healthy human individuals (TCRdb year 2020). Libraries were prepared through the immunoSEQ multiplex PCR assay. Held by TCRdb, this immuneACCESS table contains in-frame sequences only and omits some clones. Under half of the omission traces to an unresolved V gene where checked; the cause of the rest is unknown. In this sample the table shows approximately 2.3 million clones, roughly 93% of which occur a single time. The ten biggest clones cover 0.39% of the sample. Material for sequencing was naive CD4+ T cells from PBMCs. Sample cell subset or site, as interpreted from the label and publication: CD45RA+ positively selected. Receptors were obtained from a man aged 18-30 years in good health. Some clones in this sample may be carry-over from other donors' samples.

V is TRBV19 and J is TRBJ1-5; 7 bases align to TRBD1. Germline CDR1 LNHDA, CDR2 SQIVND (reference sequence). With 5 bases clipped from V and 7 bases from J, the junction kept 8 bases outside the gene matches. The CDR3 runs to 14 residues. The DNA for the CDR3 is TGTGCCAGTAGTCGGCCAGGGGGAGAACAGCCCCAGCATTTT. It specifies CASSRPGGEQPQHF.

This chain uses TRBV28 with TRBJ1-5; 11 bases agree with TRBD1. CDR1 is MDHEN and CDR2 is SYDVKM in the germline V gene. J was trimmed by 5 bases and V by 3 bases; bases with no gene match: 3. This CDR3 region has 15 residues. Here the CDR3 reads CASSFGTGGYQPQHF. For the CDR3, the DNA is TGTGCCAGCAGTTTCGGGACAGGGGGATATCAGCCCCAGCATTTT. Complete variable domain (other parts from reference TRBV28 and TRBJ1-5): DVKVTQSSRYLVKRTGEKVFLECVQDMDHENMFWYRQDPGLGLRLIYFSYDVKMKEKGDIPEGYSVSREKKERFSLILESASTNQTSMYLCASSFGTGGYQPQHFGDGTRLSIL.

This chain uses TRBV29-1 with TRBJ2-1; tentative D call: TRBD2 (5 bases). Germline assignment: CDR1 SQVTM and CDR2 ANQGSEA. The CDR3 is made up of 14 amino acids. V was clipped by 4 bases and J by 4 bases, with 14 bases between them. The CDR3 sequence: CSVGLLAPYNEQFF. The DNA of the CDR3 is TGCAGCGTTGGATTGTTAGCGCCATACAATGAGCAGTTCTTC.

The chain is built from TRBV1 and TRBJ1-2. TRBV1 is noted as a pseudogene. This CDR3 contains 15 residues. The CDR3 reads CTSSSRVRKTYGYTF. CDR3 nucleotide sequence: TGCACCAGCAGTTCAAGGGTGCGAAAGACCTATGGCTACACCTTC.

The chain carries TRBV6-6 and TRBJ2-2; 8 bases line up with TRBD1. This CDR3 spans 15 amino acids. V shed 6 bases, J shed 7 bases, and the junction held 10 bases outside the gene matches. Looked up from germline, CDR1 is MNHNY and CDR2 is SVGAGI (reference sequence). The CDR3 region has the DNA TGTGCCAGCAGCCCTCGACAGGGGAAGGTCGGGGAGCTGTTTTTT. Its protein product is CASSPRQGKVGELFF.

The count of this clone is one. The chain carries TRBV27 and TRBJ1-1; 7 nucleotides match TRBD1. This CDR3 is 15 amino acids long. CDR1 MNHEY and CDR2 SMNVEV come from the germline V gene (reference sequence). V trimming: 6 bases; J trimming: 1 base; junction bases outside the gene matches: 8. DNA of the CDR3: TGTGCCAGCAGCCAAGCGACAGGGAGGAACACTGAAGCTTTCTTT. The encoded protein is CASSQATGRNTEAFF.

This sequence joins TRBV27 and TRBJ2-1; 7 bases are shared with TRBD1. V gave up 4 bases and J gave up 9 bases; unmatched junction bases: 6. Germline V CDR1 and CDR2: MNHEY, SMNVEV (reference sequence). The CDR3 extends over 13 amino acids. DNA for the CDR3: TGTGCCAGCAGTTCCCTACAGGGGCTTGAGCAGTTCTTC. Translation gives CASSSLQGLEQFF.

The rearrangement uses TRBV9 and TRBJ2-7, with 11 positions matching TRBD1. The CDR3 has 15 residues. Germline CDR1 is SGDLS and CDR2 is YYNGEE. Losses at the gene ends were 1 base for V and 3 bases for J; bases not matched to a gene: 3. The CDR3 DNA follows: TGTGCCAGCAGCGTAACCGGGACAGGGGGCTACGAGCAGTACTTC. This gives the protein CASSVTGTGGYEQYF.

The chain employs TRBV6-1 and TRBJ2-2, with 9 bases fitting TRBD1. V was pared by 4 bases and J by 4 bases, with 16 bases of the junction left unmatched. CDR3 length equals 19 residues. The V gene's germline CDR1 is MNHNS and CDR2 SASEGT. CDR3 sequence (DNA): TGTGCCAGCAGTGGTAGTTTAGGAGGACCGACAGGGGGCACCGGGGAGCTGTTTTTT. Translated, it gives CASSGSLGGPTGGTGELFF.

This chain uses TRBV7-9 with TRBJ2-1; tentatively, D is TRBD1 (7 bases). The CDR3 runs 16 residues. Germline values: CDR1 SEHNR, CDR2 FQNEAQ (reference sequence). Trimming removed 2 bases from V and 7 bases from J, with 18 bases in between. The CDR3 reads CASSLSPRGDVNEQFF. CDR3 coding DNA: TGTGCCAGCAGCTTATCGCCCAGGGGGGATGTGAATGAGCAGTTCTTC.

The sample holds a few counts of this clone. This chain's CDR3 is CASSYHPYEQYF. In DNA form, the CDR3 reads TGTGCCAGCAGTTACCATCCCTACGAGCAGTACTTC. The J gene is TRBJ2-7, the V gene TRBV6-5, with no clear D. Germline V CDR1 and CDR2: MNHEY, SVGAGI. Trimming pared 2 bases from V and 2 bases from J, leaving 4 bases between. The CDR3 extends over 12 amino acids.

Note on this clone: Other DNA sequences of this sample code for an identical CDR3. This chain uses TRBV15 with TRBJ1-1, with 10 nucleotides matching TRBD1. The V gene end was trimmed by 1 base and the J gene end by 5 bases; junction bases not matched to a gene: 1. The CDR3 has 14 amino acids. Germline values: CDR1 LNHNV, CDR2 YYDKDF (reference sequence). The CDR3 spells CATSRGDRGTEAFF. CDR3 bases: TGTGCCACCAGCAGAGGGGACAGGGGTACTGAAGCTTTCTTT.

The J gene is TRBJ2-1, the V gene TRBV14; no definite D call. This CDR3 is built from 14 residues. The V gene lost 2 bases and the J gene lost 4 bases, with 9 bases spanning the gap. The germline V gene encodes CDR1 SGHDN and CDR2 FVKESK. CDR3: CASSQQLGYNEQFF. CDR3 nucleotide sequence: TGTGCCAGCAGCCAACAATTAGGATACAATGAGCAGTTCTTC.

This chain connects TRBV6-1 to TRBJ2-3; D gene ambiguous. Trimming removed 2 bases from V and 10 bases from J, with 10 bases in between. Germline CDR1 MNHNS, CDR2 SASEGT. The CDR3 length is 12 residues. CDR3 DNA sequence: TGTGCCAGCAGTGAATTTGGAGCCTCGCAGTATTTT. As protein: CASSEFGASQYF.

In its sample, this clone was seen a few times. The same CDR3 arises from other DNA sequences in this sample as well. The chain combines TRBV5-1 with TRBJ1-5; D is unclear. The CDR3 is 12 residues long. Looked up from germline, CDR1 is SGHRS and CDR2 is YFSETQ. Trimming removed 0 bases from V and 6 bases from J, with 4 bases in between. The CDR3 is CASSLEGQPQHF. CDR3 in DNA: TGCGCCAGCAGCTTGGAGGGTCAGCCCCAGCATTTT.

The chain carries TRBV25-1 and TRBJ2-7; 7 nucleotides line up with TRBD1. The CDR3 spans 12 residues. After removal of 5 bases from V and 3 bases from J, the junction contained 1 base not matched to a gene. Germline V gene sequence: CDR1 MGHDK, CDR2 SYGVNS. The CDR3 region is CASSSGGYEQYF. The CDR3 DNA reads TGTGCCAGCAGTTCAGGGGGCTACGAGCAGTACTTC.

The chain combines TRBV28 with TRBJ2-2; D is perhaps TRBD2 (6 bases). The CDR3 is 14 amino acids. The germline V and J ends were trimmed by 1 base and 7 bases, with 10 bases remaining between them. Germline V gives CDR1 MDHEN, CDR2 SYDVKM. In nucleotides, the CDR3 is TGTGCCAGCAGTTTATTAAGGGGAGGCGGGGAGCTGTTTTTT. Amino acid sequence: CASSLLRGGGELFF.

The rearrangement links TRBV6-6 to TRBJ2-5, with TRBD1 as a possible D gene (5 bases). The CDR3 sequence is 14 residues long. Germline CDR1 MNHNY, CDR2 SVGAGI (reference sequence). V was clipped by 5 bases and J by 3 bases, with 13 bases between them. The CDR3 loop reads CASSNRQLEETQYF. CDR3 coding DNA: TGTGCCAGCAGTAACCGACAGCTCGAAGAGACCCAGTACTTC.

The rearrangement uses TRBV7-2 and TRBJ1-2, with D unclear. From germline, CDR1 is SGHTA and CDR2 FQGNSA. The CDR3 contains 12 residues. Trimming removed 5 bases at V and 8 bases at J, with 12 bases between. CDR3 sequence reads: CASSRDGFGYTF. The CDR3, as DNA: TGTGCCAGCAGCAGGGATGGTTTCGGCTACACCTTC.

This clone was recorded only once. The chain carries TRBV14 and TRBJ2-5; 8 positions agree with TRBD1. V lost 6 bases to trimming and J lost 2 bases; unmatched junction nucleotides: 8. CDR3 size: 15 residues. Germline CDR1 reads SGHDN; CDR2 reads FVKESK. CDR3 nucleotides: TGTGCCAGCAGACTGGGACAGGACAATCAAGAGACCCAGTACTTC. Translating gives CASRLGQDNQETQYF. Variable domain in full (rest from reference TRBV14 and TRBJ2-5): EAGVTQFPSHSVIEKGQTVTLRCDPISGHDNLYWYRRVMGKEIKFLLHFVKESKQDESGMPNNRFLAERTGGTYSTLKVQPAELEDSGVYFCASRLGQDNQETQYFGPGTRLLVL.

The chain combines TRBV10-3 with TRBJ2-5; possible D gene TRBD2, 5 bases. There are 15 residues in the CDR3. Deletions cut 1 base from V and 5 bases from J, with 14 bases between. Germline V lookup: CDR1 ENHRY, CDR2 SYGVKD. The CDR3 DNA sequence: TGTGCCATCAGTGAGTTTAGCAGTCGAGGGGAGACCCAGTACTTC. It is translated as CAISEFSSRGETQYF.

The chain carries TRBV7-9 and TRBJ1-5, with D unresolved. The CDR3 is made up of 17 amino acids. Germline V gene lookup returns CDR1 SEHNR and CDR2 FQNEAQ (reference sequence). V was clipped by 0 bases and J by 0 bases, with 12 bases between them. CDR3 bases: TGTGCCAGCAGCTTAGCGCGTTCTTTATATAGCAATCAGCCCCAGCATTTT. It encodes CASSLARSLYSNQPQHF.

The chain links TRBV27 to TRBJ1-1, with D possibly being TRBD1 (5 bases). Trimming left V 6 bases short and J 4 bases short, with 15 bases between. Germline V gives CDR1 MNHEY, CDR2 SMNVEV (reference sequence). The CDR3 is made up of 14 amino acids. The DNA of the CDR3 is TGTGCCAGCAGCCCCCGCCGCGGGGCCACTGAAGCTTTCTTT. Protein sequence: CASSPRRGATEAFF.

This rearrangement joins TRBV19 to TRBJ2-1, with TRBD2 matching over 10 bases. The CDR3 is 14 amino acids. V dropped 4 bases and J dropped 7; count of bases not matched to a gene: 4. The germline V gene encodes CDR1 LNHDA and CDR2 SQIVND (reference sequence). The CDR3 bases are TGTGCCAGTAGTACTAGCGGGAGAGGGAATGAGCAGTTCTTC. It yields the protein CASSTSGRGNEQFF. The whole variable domain, filled in from reference TRBV19 and TRBJ2-1, reads DGGITQSPKYLFRKEGQNVTLSCEQNLNHDAMYWYRQDPGQGLRLIYYSQIVNDFQKGDIAEGYSVSREKKESFPLTVTSAQKNPTAFYLCASSTSGRGNEQFFGPGTRLTVL.

This rearrangement joins TRBV4-3 to TRBJ1-3; a weak D match, TRBD1 (5 bases). CDR1 and CDR2 (germline): LGHNA, YSLEER. The V gene lost 0 bases and the J gene lost 4 bases, with 10 bases spanning the gap. This CDR3 spans 15 amino acids. The CDR3 DNA reads TGCGCCAGCAGCCAAGACGGGACGGTAGGAAACACCATATATTTT. As protein: CASSQDGTVGNTIYF.

This clone was observed a single time. This rearrangement joins TRBV13 to TRBJ2-2; D remains unclear. The V gene's germline CDR1 is PRHDT and CDR2 FYEKMQ (reference sequence). The CDR3 is made up of 15 amino acids. V gave up 2 bases and J gave up 3 bases, with 10 bases separating them. The CDR3 DNA follows: TGTGCCAGCAGCTTACTAACCAGCGACACCGGGGAGCTGTTTTTT. This sequence encodes CASSLLTSDTGELFF.

The V call is TRBV5-1, the J call TRBJ2-7; TRBD1 aligns across 9 bases. Germline V gene lookup returns CDR1 SGHRS and CDR2 YFSETQ. Trimming took 5 bases from V and 2 from J; bases not matched to a gene: 14. This CDR3 region has 17 residues. The CDR3 loop is CASRSSPWTGVAYEQYF. CDR3 DNA sequence: TGCGCCAGCAGATCCTCTCCTTGGACAGGGGTCGCCTACGAGCAGTACTTC.

A note on this clone: In the same sample, other DNA sequences code for this CDR3. The chain uses TRBV29-1 and TRBJ1-1; D possibly corresponds to TRBD1 (5 bases). The CDR3 has 13 residues. Trimming took 2 bases from V and 1 from J, leaving 8 bases between them. CDR1 and CDR2 (germline): SQVTM, ANQGSEA. The CDR3 sequence is CSVERRENTEAFF. The CDR3 bases are TGCAGCGTTGAACGCAGGGAGAACACTGAAGCTTTCTTT.

The table lists this clone with a count of one. This chain joins TRBV18 and TRBJ2-5; tentatively, D is TRBD1 or TRBD2 (5 bases each). The CDR3 consists of 15 residues. V was trimmed by 3 bases and J by 3 bases, leaving 14 bases between them. The germline gives CDR1 KGHSH, CDR2 LQKENI. The CDR3 DNA reads as TGTGCCAGCTCACCGCCGGGACGCCGCGAAGAGACCCAGTACTTC. It yields the protein CASSPPGRREETQYF.

J is TRBJ2-1 and V is TRBV27; 10 positions match TRBD2. The ends lost 4 bases at V and 7 bases at J; junction bases unmatched: 7. Germline assignment: CDR1 MNHEY and CDR2 SMNVEV (reference sequence). The CDR3 length is 15 residues. In nucleotides, the CDR3 is TGTGCCAGCAGTTACCGTAGCGGGAGGAGAAATGAGCAGTTCTTC. Translation gives CASSYRSGRRNEQFF.

This chain uses TRBV5-1 with TRBJ2-2; TRBD1 might be the D (6 bases). Germline loops: CDR1 SGHRS, CDR2 YFSETQ. The CDR3 extends over 15 amino acids. The V and J ends lost 6 bases and 1 base respectively, with 13 bases between them. The CDR3 region has the DNA TGCGCCAGCAACTACGTGACAGGGAACACCGGGGAGCTGTTTTTT. Translating it yields CASNYVTGNTGELFF.

The rearrangement joins TRBV27 to TRBJ1-5; tentative D call: TRBD1 (5 bases). The V and J ends lost 6 bases and 4 bases respectively, with 19 bases between them. The CDR3 runs 16 residues. Germline V CDR1 and CDR2: MNHEY, SMNVEV (reference sequence). CDR3 bases: TGTGCCAGCAGCTCTCATCTGGGACGGAGAAATCAGCCCCAGCATTTT. This translates into CASSSHLGRRNQPQHF.